Below, 24 T cell receptor beta chains from the same sample are listed, as sequenced in a study of PD-L1 blockade in urothelial cancer. The repertoire was sequenced with immunoSEQ multiplex PCR; TCRdb's copy has only in-frame clones and lacks some. The profile shows roughly 39,000 clones, around 89% of them singletons. Sequencing was performed on PBMCs, taken around atezolizumab (anti-PD-L1) treatment. The receptors originated from a man between 60 and 75 years old with urothelial cancer.

The chain joins TRBV5-1 to TRBJ2-1; D may be TRBD1 (6 bases). CDR1 is SGHRS, CDR2 YFSETQ, per germline. Trimming took off 4 bases at V and 8 bases at J, with 13 bases between the two ends. CDR3 length: 13 amino acids. The DNA for the CDR3 is TGCGCCAGCAGCAACAACAGGGTTCATGAGCAGTTCTTC. Its translation: CASSNNRVHEQFF.

This chain uses TRBV6-6 with TRBJ1-1, with 8 bases matching TRBD1. J lost 0 bases, V lost 6 bases, and 3 bases had no gene match. Germline lookup yields CDR1 MNHNY and CDR2 SVGAGI (reference sequence). The CDR3 covers 14 residues. The CDR3 coding sequence is TGTGCCAGCAGCGACAGGGGAATGAACACTGAAGCTTTCTTT. Translating it yields CASSDRGMNTEAFF.

This sequence joins TRBV7-9 and TRBJ2-3; 7 bases are shared with TRBD2. V was clipped by 3 bases and J by 3 bases; unmatched bases: 15. This CDR3 has 18 amino acids. Germline V gene lookup returns CDR1 SEHNR and CDR2 FQNEAQ (reference sequence). DNA for the CDR3: TGTGCCAGCAGCTTCCCGTTGTGGGGGAGCGGGGTGACAGATACGCAGTATTTT. Translated: CASSFPLWGSGVTDTQYF.

The chain uses TRBV7-8 and TRBJ2-3; unclear D gene. With 0 bases removed from V and 14 bases from J, the gap between germline ends came to 12 bases. Germline V gives CDR1 SGHVS, CDR2 FQNEAQ. This CDR3 comprises 12 residues. CDR3 protein: CASSLANQVGYF. The CDR3 nucleotides read TGTGCCAGCAGCTTAGCGAACCAGGTTGGGTATTTT.

This clone was detected only once. The chain couples TRBV5-1 to TRBJ2-1; D uncertain. Germline CDR1 reads SGHRS; CDR2 reads YFSETQ. Trimming took 3 bases from V and 1 from J, leaving 14 bases between them. The length of the CDR3 is 16 residues. CDR3 DNA: TGCGCCAGCAGCTCAGGCGCACACACTTCCTACAATGAGCAGTTCTTC. The encoded protein is CASSSGAHTSYNEQFF.

This rearrangement joins TRBV15 to TRBJ2-1; 10 nucleotides align to TRBD1. There are 14 residues in the CDR3. From germline, CDR1 is LNHNV and CDR2 YYDKDF (reference sequence). The J segment lost 7 bases and the V segment lost 3 bases, leaving 3 bases of the junction unmatched. CDR3 residues: CATSRDRGSNEQFF. CDR3 coding DNA: TGTGCCACCAGCAGGGACAGGGGGTCGAATGAGCAGTTCTTC.

This chain uses TRBV19 with TRBJ2-2, with 10 positions matching TRBD2. The junction had 8 bases not matched to a gene; V was cut back by 6 bases and J by 7 bases. The CDR3 has 15 residues. Germline V lookup: CDR1 LNHDA, CDR2 SQIVND (reference sequence). CDR3 in DNA: TGTGCCAGTAGCGTCGAGTCTAGCGGGGGCGGGGAGCTGTTTTTT. Amino acids: CASSVESSGGGELFF. The full variable domain, completed using reference TRBV19 and TRBJ2-2, is DGGITQSPKYLFRKEGQNVTLSCEQNLNHDAMYWYRQDPGQGLRLIYYSQIVNDFQKGDIAEGYSVSREKKESFPLTVTSAQKNPTAFYLCASSVESSGGGELFFGEGSRLTVL.

The genes are TRBV19 and TRBJ1-1, with TRBD1 identical over 10 bases. There are 14 residues in the CDR3. The V gene's germline CDR1 is LNHDA and CDR2 SQIVND (reference sequence). The ends lost 7 bases at V and 1 base at J; junction bases unmatched: 3. In DNA, the CDR3 is TGTGCCAGTACAAGGACAGGGGGGAACACTGAAGCTTTCTTT. Its protein product is CASTRTGGNTEAFF.

This chain connects TRBV6-1 to TRBJ2-1; TRBD1 aligns across 8 bases. This CDR3 spans 15 amino acids. Germline CDR1 MNHNS, CDR2 SASEGT. After removal of 7 bases from V and 5 bases from J, the junction contained 10 bases not matched to a gene. The CDR3 protein is CASILRGPRDNEQFF. CDR3 nucleotides: TGTGCCAGCATCCTCAGGGGGCCGAGGGACAATGAGCAGTTCTTC.

The rearrangement links TRBV11-3 to TRBJ2-7; tentatively, D is TRBD1 (6 bases). Germline CDR1 SGHNT, CDR2 YENEEA. The V end lost 4 bases, the J end lost 2 bases, and 6 bases lay between the germline ends. The CDR3 is 12 amino acids. In DNA form, the CDR3 reads TGTGCCAGCAGCTGGGACACCTACGAGCAGTACTTC. Its translation is CASSWDTYEQYF.

The rearrangement uses TRBV11-2 and TRBJ2-7; weak D call: TRBD2 (7 bases). The CDR3 is made up of 13 amino acids. With 5 bases removed from V and 12 bases from J, the gap between germline ends came to 20 bases. The V gene's germline CDR1 is SGHAT and CDR2 FQNNGV. The CDR3, as DNA: TGTGCCAGCAGCCCCGGGGGGCCAACCCAGGGGTACTTC. Amino acids: CASSPGGPTQGYF. The whole variable domain, remainder taken from reference TRBV11-2 and TRBJ2-7, is EAGVAQSPRYKIIEKRQSVAFWCNPISGHATLYWYQQILGQGPKLLIQFQNNGVVDDSQLPKDRFSAERLKGVDSTLKIQPAKLEDSAVYLCASSPGGPTQGYFGPGTRLTVT.

The rearrangement uses TRBV7-3 and TRBJ2-2; the match to TRBD1 covers 7 bases. Per germline, CDR1 SGHTA and CDR2 FQGTGA. The V gene end was trimmed by 5 bases and the J gene end by 3 bases; junction bases not matched to a gene: 3. The CDR3 extends over 14 amino acids. CDR3 bases: TGTGCCAGCAGCACCACAGGGGACACCGGGGAGCTGTTTTTT. This codes for CASSTTGDTGELFF.

The CDR3 loop is CASSIGVTNYGYTF. In DNA, the CDR3 is TGTGCCAGCAGCATCGGGGTCACTAACTATGGCTACACCTTC. The rearrangement joins TRBV28 to TRBJ1-2; the D is unclear. CDR1 and CDR2 from the germline V gene are MDHEN and SYDVKM. The V gene lost 6 bases and the J gene lost 0 bases, with 11 bases spanning the gap. The CDR3 spans 14 residues.

The chain is built from TRBV30 and TRBJ1-1; D gene ambiguous. The V and J ends lost 4 bases and 3 bases respectively, with 12 bases between them. The CDR3 contains 13 residues. Germline loops: CDR1 GTSNPN, CDR2 SVGIG (reference sequence). The DNA for the CDR3 is TGTGCCTGGACTTTGCAGGTGGACACTGAAGCTTTCTTT. Its translation: CAWTLQVDTEAFF.

This clone counts as medium-sized. The chain uses TRBV19 and TRBJ2-7, with 8 bases fitting TRBD2. This CDR3 is built from 12 residues. The J segment lost 0 bases and the V segment lost 10 bases, leaving 2 bases of the junction unmatched. Germline CDR1 is LNHDA and CDR2 is SQIVND (reference sequence). CDR3 residues: CATRGDSYEQYF. Written as DNA, the CDR3 is TGTGCCACGCGGGGGGACTCCTACGAGCAGTACTTC.

The V and J genes are TRBV18 and TRBJ1-5, with 7 bases matching TRBD1. The germline CDR1 and CDR2 sequences are KGHSH and LQKENI. The length of the CDR3 is 15 residues. Trimming at V came to 3 bases and at J to 4 bases, leaving 6 bases not matched to a gene. CDR3 nucleotide sequence: TGTGCCAGCTCACCCGGGACAGCTCCAAATCAGCCCCAGCATTTT. Translated: CASSPGTAPNQPQHF.

The gene calls are TRBV27 and TRBJ1-5; D possibly corresponds to TRBD1 (6 bases). V was clipped by 5 bases and J by 7 bases, with 15 bases between them. The V gene's germline CDR1 is MNHEY and CDR2 SMNVEV (reference sequence). CDR3 length equals 14 residues. DNA of the CDR3: TGTGCCAGCAGTCCTCACGGGACAAACCAGCCCCAGCATTTT. This sequence encodes CASSPHGTNQPQHF.

The sample holds a few counts of this clone. The V call is TRBV5-4, the J call TRBJ1-6; no clear D gene. The CDR3 covers 12 residues. Looked up from germline, CDR1 is SGHNT and CDR2 is YYREEE (reference sequence). The V gene lost 3 bases and the J gene lost 6 bases, with 4 bases spanning the gap. In nucleotides, the CDR3 is TGTGCCAGCAGCTCTCCTAATTCACCCCTCCACTTT. Residues: CASSSPNSPLHF.

The chain uses TRBV5-6 and TRBJ2-5; 9 bases are a match to TRBD1. Trimming removed 4 bases from V and 5 bases from J; junction bases left unmatched: 6. Per germline, CDR1 SGHDT and CDR2 YYEEEE. The CDR3 runs to 14 residues. CDR3 in DNA: TGTGCCAGCAGCCCGGGACAGGGCAAGGAGACCCAGTACTTC. Translation: CASSPGQGKETQYF.

V is TRBV28 and J is TRBJ1-1; 11 positions agree with TRBD1. This CDR3 has 15 residues. Germline V lookup: CDR1 MDHEN, CDR2 SYDVKM. J was trimmed by 5 bases and V by 5 bases; bases with no gene match: 7. CDR3 nucleotide sequence: TGTGCCAGCAGTGCCCCGGGACAGGGGGAAACTGAAGCTTTCTTT. It specifies CASSAPGQGETEAFF.

This chain uses TRBV7-2 with TRBJ2-1; 8 positions match TRBD2. Losses at the gene ends were 0 bases for V and 3 bases for J; bases not matched to a gene: 7. CDR3 length: 17 amino acids. Germline loops: CDR1 SGHTA, CDR2 FQGNSA. CDR3 protein: CASSLAIAGGLYNEQFF. In DNA form, the CDR3 reads TGTGCCAGCAGCTTAGCTATCGCGGGAGGACTCTACAATGAGCAGTTCTTC. Supplemented by reference TRBV7-2 and TRBJ2-1, the full variable domain reads GAGVSQSPSNKVTEKGKDVELRCDPISGHTALYWYRQSLGQGLEFLIYFQGNSAPDKSGLPSDRFSAERTGGSVSTLTIQRTQQEDSAVYLCASSLAIAGGLYNEQFFGPGTRLTVL.

This chain's CDR3 is CASRRAPGELFF. CDR3 in DNA: TGTGCCAGCAGACGAGCACCGGGGGAGCTGTTTTTT. The genes are TRBV28 and TRBJ2-2; D uncertain. In germline, CDR1 is MDHEN, CDR2 SYDVKM. The V end was cut by 6 bases, the J end by 8 bases, with 10 bases between. This CDR3 has 12 residues.

The chain links TRBV6-6 to TRBJ2-7; 9 bases match TRBD2. Germline CDR1 reads MNHNY; CDR2 reads SVGAGI (reference sequence). Germline trimming cut 5 bases from V and 2 bases from J; bases unmatched to any gene: 4. The CDR3 runs to 14 residues. For the CDR3, the DNA is TGTGCCAGCAGTCCTGGCGGGAGGGCCTACGAGCAGTACTTC. Translated: CASSPGGRAYEQYF.

The chain recombines TRBV2 with TRBJ2-2; the D gene is possibly TRBD2 (6 bases). The CDR3 consists of 15 residues. Germline values: CDR1 SNHLY, CDR2 FYNNEI. Trimming removed 1 base from V and 6 bases from J, with 12 bases in between. The CDR3 sequence is CASSEGLVGPGELFF. The CDR3 coding sequence is TGTGCCAGCAGTGAAGGACTAGTGGGGCCCGGGGAGCTGTTTTTT.